These 25 T cell receptor beta chains were all obtained from the same sample, sequenced in a study of blood T cell repertoires in COVID-19. The table came from immunoSEQ multiplex PCR; TCRdb's copy has only in-frame clones and leaves some out. The data contain around 300,000 clones, approximately 91% of them singletons. What was sequenced was PBMCs or T cells enriched from blood (not recorded which). Receptors originate from a woman in her 30s who had recovered from COVID-19.

This clone was counted once. V gene TRBV10-3 combines with J gene TRBJ2-3; TRBD2 agrees at 7 bases. Germline V gives CDR1 ENHRY, CDR2 SYGVKD. The CDR3 is 13 residues long. V was pared by 7 bases and J by 2 bases, with 3 bases of the junction left unmatched. CDR3 in DNA: TGTGCCATCACGCGGGGGAACACAGATACGCAGTATTTT. Its protein is CAITRGNTDTQYF.

V usage is TRBV9 and J usage is TRBJ2-5; D might be TRBD2 (6 bases). This CDR3 is 16 amino acids long. CDR1 is SGDLS, CDR2 YYNGEE, per germline. Trimming left V 0 bases short and J 4 bases short, with 16 bases between. The CDR3 is CASSVGSSEWRETQYF. The CDR3 DNA sequence: TGTGCCAGCAGCGTAGGTTCTAGCGAATGGAGAGAGACCCAGTACTTC.

The rearrangement joins TRBV4-3 to TRBJ1-2; TRBD1 is a possible D gene (5 bases). Germline-derived CDR1 and CDR2 are LGHNA and YSLEER. CDR3 length: 16 residues. Trimming stripped 0 bases from V and 3 bases from J, with 14 bases between. The CDR3 is CASSQDRGRGYYGYTF. The CDR3 region has the DNA TGCGCCAGCAGCCAAGATCGAGGGAGGGGATACTATGGCTACACCTTC.

For the CDR3, the DNA is TGTGCCAGCAGCTTAGCCGCGACTAGAGGCAATGAGCAGTTCTTC. Its protein is CASSLAATRGNEQFF. V and J are TRBV7-2 and TRBJ2-1; D possibly corresponds to TRBD2 (6 bases). The V end was cut by 0 bases, the J end by 6 bases, with 12 bases between. This CDR3 spans 15 amino acids. CDR1 is SGHTA, CDR2 FQGNSA, per germline.

The chain is built from TRBV19 and TRBJ1-5; 9 nucleotides agree with TRBD1. Looked up from germline, CDR1 is LNHDA and CDR2 is SQIVND (reference sequence). V lost 7 bases and J lost 6; bases outside the gene matches: 7. This CDR3 has 14 residues. The CDR3 region is CASNPGTGIQPQHF. Here the CDR3 DNA reads TGTGCCAGTAACCCCGGGACAGGGATTCAGCCCCAGCATTTT.

V gene TRBV5-1 combines with J gene TRBJ2-3; perhaps TRBD2 as D (5 bases). Germline V lookup: CDR1 SGHRS, CDR2 YFSETQ. The CDR3 covers 16 residues. With 2 bases removed from V and 3 bases from J, the gap between germline ends came to 16 bases. This chain's CDR3 is CASSFDLAGSTDTQYF. CDR3 nucleotide sequence: TGCGCCAGCAGCTTCGATCTAGCTGGGTCGACAGATACGCAGTATTTT.

The V and J genes are TRBV24-1 and TRBJ2-1, with 8 bases aligning to TRBD2. This CDR3 region has 16 residues. Germline V CDR1 and CDR2: KGHDR, SFDVKD. The J segment lost 4 bases and the V segment lost 3 bases, leaving 7 bases of the junction unmatched. The CDR3 nucleotides read TGTGCCACCAGTGATGGGACTAGACCCCTATACAATGAGCAGTTCTTC. Translated: CATSDGTRPLYNEQFF.

The J gene is TRBJ2-7, the V gene TRBV13; D is perhaps TRBD2 (7 bases). Per the germline V gene, CDR1 is PRHDT and CDR2 is FYEKMQ (reference sequence). The CDR3 runs to 14 residues. The ends were cut back, 6 bases at V and 5 bases at J, with 17 bases in the middle. DNA of the CDR3: TGTGCCAGCAGACCACTTTGGGGGGGCCACGAGCAGTACTTC. Residues: CASRPLWGGHEQYF.

The V gene is TRBV7-8, the J gene TRBJ2-7; 11 bases align to TRBD2. The CDR3 has 16 residues. The germline V gene encodes CDR1 SGHVS and CDR2 FQNEAQ. V lost 4 bases to trimming and J lost 4 bases; unmatched junction nucleotides: 9. CDR3 sequence: CASSSEPRTSGYEQYF. DNA for the CDR3: TGTGCCAGCAGCTCAGAACCCCGGACTAGCGGGTACGAGCAGTACTTC.

The chain employs TRBV13 and TRBJ1-5; D unresolved. V was clipped by 2 bases and J by 4 bases, with 9 bases between them. The CDR3 is 14 amino acids. Germline CDR1 is PRHDT and CDR2 is FYEKMQ (reference sequence). The CDR3 DNA is TGTGCCAGCAGCTTAAGAGGAGGGAATCAGCCCCAGCATTTT. Amino acid sequence: CASSLRGGNQPQHF. The entire variable domain, with the rest obtained from reference TRBV13 and TRBJ1-5, is as follows: AAGVIQSPRHLIKEKRETATLKCYPIPRHDTVYWYQQGPGQDPQFLISFYEKMQSDKGSIPDRFSAQQFSDYHSELNMSSLELGDSALYFCASSLRGGNQPQHFGDGTRLSIL.

V usage is TRBV2 and J usage is TRBJ2-7, with 12 bases lining up with TRBD2. The CDR3 length is 12 residues. V shed 10 bases, J shed 13 bases, and the junction held 11 bases outside the gene matches. Germline CDR1 SNHLY, CDR2 FYNNEI. The CDR3 DNA sequence: TGTGCCACCCGGACTAGCGGGACATCTCTATACTTC. It yields the protein CATRTSGTSLYF. Full variable domain (remainder filled in from reference TRBV2 and TRBJ2-7): EPEVTQTPSHQVTQMGQEVILRCVPISNHLYFYWYRQILGQKVEFLVSFYNNEISEKSEIFDDQFSVERPDGSNFTLKIRSTKLEDSAMYFCATRTSGTSLYFGPGTRLTVT.

V and J are TRBV5-1 and TRBJ2-3; no firm D call. The CDR3 has 16 amino acids. Germline CDR1 and CDR2: SGHRS and YFSETQ. V lost 5 bases and J lost 0, with 16 bases in between. For the CDR3, the DNA is TGCGCCAGCAGTAACGAGAAGCGTTCTAGCACAGATACGCAGTATTTT. This codes for CASSNEKRSSTDTQYF.

This clone has a handful of counts. Here the CDR3 reads CASTRTGMGYEQYF. CDR3 bases: TGTGCCAGCACCAGGACAGGGATGGGGTACGAGCAGTACTTC. The chain joins TRBV7-9 to TRBJ2-7; 8 bases align to TRBD1. The CDR3 has 14 residues. V lost 7 bases to trimming and J lost 4 bases; unmatched junction nucleotides: 9. Germline CDR1 and CDR2: SEHNR and FQNEAQ (reference sequence). The full variable domain, in which reference TRBV7-9 and TRBJ2-7 provide the parts outside the CDR3, is DTGVSQNPRHKITKRGQNVTFRCDPISEHNRLYWYRQTLGQGPEFLTYFQNEAQLEKSRLLSDRFSAERPKGSFSTLEIQRTEQGDSAMYLCASTRTGMGYEQYFGPGTRLTVT.

CDR3 sequence (DNA): TGTGCCAGCAGCGTAGTAAGGGAGCCAGTAGCTAACTATGGCTACACCTTC. It encodes CASSVVREPVANYGYTF. The chain joins TRBV9 to TRBJ1-2, with no clear D. Germline CDR1 and CDR2: SGDLS and YYNGEE. V lost 0 bases and J lost 0, with 15 bases in between. CDR3 length: 17 amino acids.

This rearrangement joins TRBV27 to TRBJ1-5; tentative D call: TRBD1 (6 bases). In germline, CDR1 is MNHEY, CDR2 SMNVEV (reference sequence). The length of the CDR3 is 14 residues. Deletions cut 4 bases from V and 7 bases from J, with 14 bases between. CDR3 sequence reads: CASSSSRGSQPQHF. The CDR3 DNA reads TGTGCCAGCAGTTCCAGCAGGGGTAGCCAGCCCCAGCATTTT.

The chain has TRBV11-2 and TRBJ1-2; D ambiguous. V was clipped by 3 bases and J by 8 bases, with 10 bases between them. The CDR3 is 12 residues long. Germline V gives CDR1 SGHAT, CDR2 FQNNGV. The CDR3 is CASSLSTVGYTF. CDR3 nucleotides: TGTGCCAGCAGCTTGAGTACAGTCGGCTACACCTTC.

The chain recombines TRBV28 with TRBJ2-1; TRBD2 might be the D (6 bases). This CDR3 has 13 amino acids. With 2 bases removed from V and 8 bases from J, the gap between germline ends came to 10 bases. Germline V lookup: CDR1 MDHEN, CDR2 SYDVKM. The CDR3: CASSLGREYEQFF. DNA for the CDR3: TGTGCCAGCAGTTTAGGACGGGAGTATGAGCAGTTCTTC.

The chain recombines TRBV5-1 with TRBJ1-2; 10 positions match TRBD1. From germline, CDR1 is SGHRS and CDR2 YFSETQ. The CDR3 runs 14 residues. Trimming took 7 bases from V and 8 from J; bases not matched to a gene: 11. The CDR3 DNA reads as TGCGCCAGCGGCCTCGACAGGGGGCAGAAAGGCTACACCTTC. Protein product: CASGLDRGQKGYTF.

The chain uses TRBV2 and TRBJ1-2, with D possibly being TRBD1 (5 bases). CDR3 size: 14 residues. Trimming took 2 bases from V and 6 from J, leaving 13 bases between them. Germline V gene lookup returns CDR1 SNHLY and CDR2 FYNNEI. The CDR3 region is CASSELKGAHGYTF. For the CDR3, the DNA is TGTGCCAGCAGTGAATTGAAAGGGGCCCATGGCTACACCTTC. The complete variable domain, with remaining parts taken from reference TRBV2 and TRBJ1-2, reads EPEVTQTPSHQVTQMGQEVILRCVPISNHLYFYWYRQILGQKVEFLVSFYNNEISEKSEIFDDQFSVERPDGSNFTLKIRSTKLEDSAMYFCASSELKGAHGYTFGSGTRLTVV.

The chain employs TRBV6-5 and TRBJ2-3; possible D gene TRBD2, 5 bases. Trimming shortened V by 11 bases and J by 0 bases, and 15 bases separated the two germline ends. CDR3 size: 14 residues. Germline values: CDR1 MNHEY, CDR2 SVGAGI. In DNA form, the CDR3 reads TGTGCCCCAGAGGGCGACCCGAGCACAGATACGCAGTATTTT. Translated: CAPEGDPSTDTQYF.

This chain uses TRBV10-1 with TRBJ1-4; D is ambiguous. From germline, CDR1 is WNHNN and CDR2 SYGVQD (reference sequence). V was pared by 2 bases and J by 7 bases, with 11 bases between. The CDR3 runs 14 residues. Written as DNA, the CDR3 is TGCGCCAGCAGTGAGAAGCCGTCTGCTGAAAAACTGTTTTTT. It yields the protein CASSEKPSAEKLFF.

The count of this clone is one. The J gene is TRBJ1-5, the V gene TRBV30; D unresolved. V was pared by 0 bases and J by 0 bases, with 15 bases between. Germline lookup yields CDR1 GTSNPN and CDR2 SVGIG (reference sequence). CDR3 length: 17 residues. This chain's CDR3 is CAWSVSRTEYSNQPQHF. As DNA, the CDR3 is TGTGCCTGGAGTGTATCCCGAACAGAGTATAGCAATCAGCCCCAGCATTTT.

The chain uses TRBV28 and TRBJ1-5, with a weak D call TRBD1 (6 bases). V was cut by 2 bases and J by 5 bases, with 10 bases left in between. The CDR3 is 14 residues long. Germline V CDR1 and CDR2: MDHEN, SYDVKM. The CDR3 loop is CASSLVRGDQPQHF. The CDR3 nucleotides are TGTGCCAGCAGTTTAGTCAGGGGTGATCAGCCCCAGCATTTT.

This clone was detected only a few times. J is TRBJ2-3 and V is TRBV27; 9 nucleotides align to TRBD2. The CDR3 contains 16 residues. Germline assignment: CDR1 MNHEY and CDR2 SMNVEV (reference sequence). V trimming: 1 base; J trimming: 6 bases; junction bases outside the gene matches: 8. CDR3 sequence reads: CASSLFSGGTRDTQYF. The CDR3 DNA follows: TGTGCCAGCAGTTTATTCAGCGGGGGGACTAGGGATACGCAGTATTTT.

V and J are TRBV3-1 (or the pseudogene TRBV3-2) and TRBJ2-7; 9 nucleotides line up with TRBD1. The V gene end was trimmed by 3 bases and the J gene end by 3 bases; junction bases not matched to a gene: 9. Germline lookup yields CDR1 LGHDT and CDR2 YNNKEL (reference sequence). CDR3 length: 16 residues. In DNA, the CDR3 is TGTGCCAGCAGCCAGTTCCCGGGACAGGGTGTCTACGAGCAGTACTTC. Translation: CASSQFPGQGVYEQYF.